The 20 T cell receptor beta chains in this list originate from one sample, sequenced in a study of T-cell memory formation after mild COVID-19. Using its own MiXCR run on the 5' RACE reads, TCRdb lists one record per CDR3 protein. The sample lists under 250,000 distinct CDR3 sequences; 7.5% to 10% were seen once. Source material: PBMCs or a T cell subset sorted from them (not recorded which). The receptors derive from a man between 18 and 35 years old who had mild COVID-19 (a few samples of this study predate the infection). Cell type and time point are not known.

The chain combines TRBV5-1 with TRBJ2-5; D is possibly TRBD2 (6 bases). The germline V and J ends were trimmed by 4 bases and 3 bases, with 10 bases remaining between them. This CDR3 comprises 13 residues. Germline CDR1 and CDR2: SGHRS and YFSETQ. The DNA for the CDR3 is TGCGCCAGCAGCATGGGACTCGAAGAGACCCAGTACTTC. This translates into CASSMGLEETQYF.

CDR3 amino acids: CASSYSVRNYEQYV. CDR3 nucleotide sequence: TGTGCCAGCAGTTACTCTGTCAGGAACTACGAGCAGTACGTC. This sequence joins TRBV6-2 or TRBV6-3 and TRBJ2-7; D unresolved. Germline V CDR1 and CDR2: MNHEY, SVGEGT. The CDR3 covers 14 residues. Trimming shortened V by 0 bases and J by 3 bases, and 9 bases separated the two germline ends.

The CDR3, as DNA: TGCGCCAGCAGCAGCGGGGACAGGTTTGAGACCCAGTACTTC. Translating gives CASSSGDRFETQYF. The V and J genes are TRBV5-1 and TRBJ2-5, with D maybe TRBD1 (8 bases). Germline lookup yields CDR1 SGHRS and CDR2 YFSETQ. Trimming shortened V by 4 bases and J by 5 bases, and 15 bases separated the two germline ends. The CDR3 length is 14 residues.

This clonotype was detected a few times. The CDR3 protein is CSADQRGSTDTQYF. In DNA form, the CDR3 reads TGCAGTGCTGACCAGCGGGGGAGCACAGATACGCAGTATTTT. The chain carries TRBV20-1 and TRBJ2-3; 8 positions match TRBD2. Trimming at V came to 5 bases and at J to 0 bases, leaving 4 bases not matched to a gene. The CDR3 is 14 residues long. Germline CDR1 DFQATT, CDR2 SNEGSKA (reference sequence).

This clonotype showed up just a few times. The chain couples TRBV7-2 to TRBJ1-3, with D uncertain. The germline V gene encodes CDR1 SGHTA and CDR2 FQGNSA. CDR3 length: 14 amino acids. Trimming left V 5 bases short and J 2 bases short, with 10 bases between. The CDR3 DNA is TGTGCCAGCAGCCCCAGAAACCCTGGAAACACCATATATTTT. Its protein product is CASSPRNPGNTIYF. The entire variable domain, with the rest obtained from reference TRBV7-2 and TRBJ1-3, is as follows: GAGVSQSPSNKVTEKGKDVELRCDPISGHTALYWYRQSLGQGLEFLIYFQGNSAPDKSGLPSDRFSAERTGGSVSTLTIQRTQQEDSAVYLCASSPRNPGNTIYFGEGSWLTVV.

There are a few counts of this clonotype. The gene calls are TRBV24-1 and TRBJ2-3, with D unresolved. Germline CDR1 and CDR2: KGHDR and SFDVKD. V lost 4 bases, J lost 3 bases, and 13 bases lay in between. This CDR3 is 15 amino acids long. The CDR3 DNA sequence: TGTGCCACCAGTGACCCTATAGAGCGTACAGATACGCAGTATTTT. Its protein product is CATSDPIERTDTQYF.

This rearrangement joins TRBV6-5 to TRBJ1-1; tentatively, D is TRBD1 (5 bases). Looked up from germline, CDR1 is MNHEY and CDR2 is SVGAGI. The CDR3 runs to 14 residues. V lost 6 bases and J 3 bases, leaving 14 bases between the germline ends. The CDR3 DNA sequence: TGTGCCAGCAGCACCGACAGTCCGGACACTGAAGCTTTCTTT. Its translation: CASSTDSPDTEAFF.

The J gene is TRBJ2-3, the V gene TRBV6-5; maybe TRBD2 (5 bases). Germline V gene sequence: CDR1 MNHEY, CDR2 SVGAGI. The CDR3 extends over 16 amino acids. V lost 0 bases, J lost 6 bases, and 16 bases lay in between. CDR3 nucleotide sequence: TGTGCCAGCAGTTACTCGAGGGCAGGAGCCAGGGATACGCAGTATTTT. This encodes CASSYSRAGARDTQYF.

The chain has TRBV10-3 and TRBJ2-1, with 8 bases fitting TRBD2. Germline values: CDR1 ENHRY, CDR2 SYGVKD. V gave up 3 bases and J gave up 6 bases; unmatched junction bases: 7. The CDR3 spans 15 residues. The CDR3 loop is CAISDPGLDLNEQFF. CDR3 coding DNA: TGTGCCATCAGTGACCCGGGACTAGACCTCAATGAGCAGTTCTTC.

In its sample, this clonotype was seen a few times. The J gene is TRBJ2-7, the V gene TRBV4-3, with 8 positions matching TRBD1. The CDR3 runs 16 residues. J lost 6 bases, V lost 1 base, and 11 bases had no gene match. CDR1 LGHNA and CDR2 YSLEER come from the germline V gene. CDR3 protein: CASSQVIMDRVAEQYF. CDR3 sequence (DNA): TGCGCCAGCAGCCAAGTAATTATGGACAGGGTGGCCGAGCAGTACTTC.

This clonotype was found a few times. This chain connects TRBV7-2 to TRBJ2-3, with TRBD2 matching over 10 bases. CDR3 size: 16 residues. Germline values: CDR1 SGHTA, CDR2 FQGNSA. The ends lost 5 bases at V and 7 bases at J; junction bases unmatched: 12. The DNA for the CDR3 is TGTGCCAGCAGCCTCCACCTTGGACTAGCGGCTAATACGCAGTATTTT. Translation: CASSLHLGLAANTQYF.

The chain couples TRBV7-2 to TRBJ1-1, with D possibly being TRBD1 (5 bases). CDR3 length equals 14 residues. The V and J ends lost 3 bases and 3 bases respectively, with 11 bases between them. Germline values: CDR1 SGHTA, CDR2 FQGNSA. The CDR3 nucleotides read TGTGCCAGCAGCTTTCGTGGCAGGGACACTGAAGCTTTCTTT. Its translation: CASSFRGRDTEAFF.

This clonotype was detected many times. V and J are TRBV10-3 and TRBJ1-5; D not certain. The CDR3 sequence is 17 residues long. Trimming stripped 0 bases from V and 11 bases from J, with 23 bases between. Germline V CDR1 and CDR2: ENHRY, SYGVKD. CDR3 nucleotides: TGTGCCATCAGTGAGTCGTGGGGTCGAGACGGTGGATCTGCCCAGCATTTT. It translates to CAISESWGRDGGSAQHF.

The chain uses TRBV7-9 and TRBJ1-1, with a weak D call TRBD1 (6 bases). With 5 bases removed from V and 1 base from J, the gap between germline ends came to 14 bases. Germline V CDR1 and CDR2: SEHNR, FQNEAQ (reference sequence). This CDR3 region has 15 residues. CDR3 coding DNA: TGTGCCAGCAGCCCCGGGGGGCAGTCGAACACTGAAGCTTTCTTT. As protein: CASSPGGQSNTEAFF.

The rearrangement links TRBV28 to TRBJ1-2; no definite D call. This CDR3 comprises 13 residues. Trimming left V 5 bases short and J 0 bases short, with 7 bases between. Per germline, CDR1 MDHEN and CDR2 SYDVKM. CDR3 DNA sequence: TGTGCCAGCAGTCCCCCTCCTAACTATGGCTACACCTTC. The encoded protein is CASSPPPNYGYTF.

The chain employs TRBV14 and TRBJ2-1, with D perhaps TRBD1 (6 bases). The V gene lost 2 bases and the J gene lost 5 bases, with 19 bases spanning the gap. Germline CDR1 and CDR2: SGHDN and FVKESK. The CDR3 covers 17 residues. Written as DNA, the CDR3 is TGTGCCAGCAGCCAAATAGTAGGGGGTGCAGTGAACAATGAGCAGTTCTTC. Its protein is CASSQIVGGAVNNEQFF.

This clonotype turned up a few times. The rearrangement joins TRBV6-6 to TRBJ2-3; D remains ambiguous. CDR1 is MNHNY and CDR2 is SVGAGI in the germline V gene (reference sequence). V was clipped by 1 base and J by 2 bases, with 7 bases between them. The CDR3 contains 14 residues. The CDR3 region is CASSYLAVTDTQYF. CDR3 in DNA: TGTGCCAGCAGTTACTTGGCTGTCACAGATACGCAGTATTTT.

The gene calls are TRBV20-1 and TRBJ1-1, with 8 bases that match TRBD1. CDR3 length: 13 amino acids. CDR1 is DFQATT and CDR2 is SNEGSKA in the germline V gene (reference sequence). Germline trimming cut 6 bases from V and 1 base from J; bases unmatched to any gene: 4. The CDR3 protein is CSADGTGNTEAFF. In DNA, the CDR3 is TGCAGTGCGGACGGGACAGGGAACACTGAAGCTTTCTTT.

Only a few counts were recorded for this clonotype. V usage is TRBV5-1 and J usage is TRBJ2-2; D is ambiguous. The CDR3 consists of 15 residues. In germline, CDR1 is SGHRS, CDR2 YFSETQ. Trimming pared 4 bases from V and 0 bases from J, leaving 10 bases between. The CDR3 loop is CASSDGAANTGELFF. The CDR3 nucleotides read TGCGCCAGCAGCGACGGCGCCGCGAACACCGGGGAGCTGTTTTTT.

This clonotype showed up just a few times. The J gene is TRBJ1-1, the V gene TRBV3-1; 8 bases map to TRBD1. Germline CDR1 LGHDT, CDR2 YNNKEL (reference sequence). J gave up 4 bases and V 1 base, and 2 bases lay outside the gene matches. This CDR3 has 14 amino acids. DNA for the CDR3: TGTGCCAGCAGCCAAGGGCAGGGGGCCACTGAAGCTTTCTTT. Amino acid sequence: CASSQGQGATEAFF.